Each of the 7 T cell receptor beta chains below was sequenced from the same sample in a study of T cells in Graves' hyperthyroidism and ophthalmopathy. It was RNA transcripts that yielded the amplified TCR beta CDR3 regions. The TCR CDR3 was amplified in a first-round RT-PCR using the HTBI primer set. MiXCR was run by TCRdb on the multiplex PCR reads, yielding one entry per CDR3 protein. The sample consists of approximately 620,000 distinct CDR3 sequences, more than 15% of them appearing once. Input material: blood. The source is a middle-aged woman with Graves' ophthalmopathy.

Many counts were recorded for this clonotype. The chain employs TRBV2 and TRBJ1-1; D perhaps matches TRBD1 (5 bases). Trimming stripped 7 bases from V and 0 bases from J, with 15 bases between. This CDR3 has 15 amino acids. CDR1 SNHLY and CDR2 FYNNEI come from the germline V gene. The CDR3 reads CASTGVSGLNTEAFF. In DNA form, the CDR3 reads TGTGCCAGCACGGGGGTTTCGGGGTTGAACACTGAAGCTTTCTTT. Together with reference TRBV2 and TRBJ1-1, the CDR3 gives the full variable domain: EPEVTQTPSHQVTQMGQEVILRCVPISNHLYFYWYRQILGQKVEFLVSFYNNEISEKSEIFDDQFSVERPDGSNFTLKIRSTKLEDSAMYFCASTGVSGLNTEAFFGQGTRLTVV.

This clonotype was detected many times. V is TRBV7-2 and J is TRBJ2-3, with 10 bases identical to TRBD2. V lost 0 bases, J lost 6 bases, and 9 bases stayed unmatched. In germline, CDR1 is SGHTA, CDR2 FQGNSA. The CDR3 has 17 residues. CDR3 region: CASSLAPLAGARDTQYF. The CDR3 region has the DNA TGTGCCAGCAGCTTAGCCCCCCTAGCGGGAGCGAGGGATACGCAGTATTTT.

This clonotype came up many times. V gene TRBV6-1 combines with J gene TRBJ2-4; D is perhaps TRBD2 (6 bases). CDR1 is MNHNS, CDR2 SASEGT, per germline. The V and J ends lost 3 bases and 6 bases respectively, with 12 bases between them. There are 14 residues in the CDR3. DNA of the CDR3: TGTGCCAGCAGTGATTGGCAGGAGGGAAACATTCAGTACTTC. As protein: CASSDWQEGNIQYF.

The CDR3 DNA is TGTGCCAGCAGTTGGGACAGGGGGCGCTTAGGTGAAGCTTTCTTT. It is translated as CASSWDRGRLGEAFF. The rearrangement links TRBV19 to TRBJ1-1; 12 bases are a match to TRBD1. Trimming took 9 bases from V and 7 from J; bases not matched to a gene: 12. The CDR3 covers 15 residues. CDR1 and CDR2 (germline): LNHDA, SQIVND (reference sequence).

In its sample, this clonotype was seen many times. The rearrangement joins TRBV12-3 or TRBV12-4 to TRBJ2-2, with 8 bases lining up with TRBD1. The CDR3 contains 19 residues. The V gene end was trimmed by 1 base and the J gene end by 4 bases; junction bases not matched to a gene: 14. The CDR3 coding sequence is TGTGCCAGCAGTTTAGGGAGGCAGGGGGCGTCCCGAGGCACCGGGGAGCTGTTTTTT. Its translation: CASSLGRQGASRGTGELFF.

V gene TRBV5-1 combines with J gene TRBJ2-7, with 11 positions matching TRBD2. Unmatched junction bases numbered 5, after V lost 1 base and J lost 5 bases. CDR1 and CDR2 (germline): SGHRS, YFSETQ. The CDR3 length is 15 residues. The CDR3 loop is CASSLTSGSYNEQYF. CDR3 DNA sequence: TGCGCCAGCAGCTTGACTAGCGGGAGTTACAACGAGCAGTACTTC.

This clonotype appeared many times. This rearrangement joins TRBV2 to TRBJ2-3, with 8 bases that match TRBD2. CDR1 is SNHLY and CDR2 is FYNNEI in the germline V gene. V was pared by 5 bases and J by 6 bases, with 13 bases of the junction left unmatched. This CDR3 has 16 amino acids. The CDR3 nucleotides are TGTGCCAGCAGTCAAACCTCGGGACTAGTCTCTGATACGCAGTATTTT. This sequence encodes CASSQTSGLVSDTQYF.